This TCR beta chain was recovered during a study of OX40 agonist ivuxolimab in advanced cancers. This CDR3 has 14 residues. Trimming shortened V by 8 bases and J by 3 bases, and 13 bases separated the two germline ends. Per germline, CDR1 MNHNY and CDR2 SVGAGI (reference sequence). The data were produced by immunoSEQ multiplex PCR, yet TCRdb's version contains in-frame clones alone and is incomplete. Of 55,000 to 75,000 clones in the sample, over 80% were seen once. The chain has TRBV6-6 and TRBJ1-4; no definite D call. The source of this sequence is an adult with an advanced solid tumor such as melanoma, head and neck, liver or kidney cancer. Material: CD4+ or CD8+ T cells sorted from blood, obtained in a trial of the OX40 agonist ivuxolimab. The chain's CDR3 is CASHHGAPNEKLFF. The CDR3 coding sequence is TGTGCCAGCCACCACGGAGCACCTAATGAAAAACTGTTTTTT.